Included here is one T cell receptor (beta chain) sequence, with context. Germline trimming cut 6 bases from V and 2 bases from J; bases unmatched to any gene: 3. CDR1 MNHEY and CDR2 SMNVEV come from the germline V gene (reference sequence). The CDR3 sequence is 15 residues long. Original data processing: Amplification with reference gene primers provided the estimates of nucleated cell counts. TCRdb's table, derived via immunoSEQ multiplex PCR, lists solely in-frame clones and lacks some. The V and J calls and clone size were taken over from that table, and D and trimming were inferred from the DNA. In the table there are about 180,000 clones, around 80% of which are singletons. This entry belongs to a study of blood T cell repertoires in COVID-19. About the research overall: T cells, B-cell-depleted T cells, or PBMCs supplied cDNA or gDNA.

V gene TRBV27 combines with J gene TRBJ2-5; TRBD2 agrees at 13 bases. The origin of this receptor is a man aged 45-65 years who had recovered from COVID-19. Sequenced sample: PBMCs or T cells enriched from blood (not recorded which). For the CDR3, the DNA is TGTGCCAGCAGCGGGACTAGCGGGGTTCAAGAGACCCAGTACTTC. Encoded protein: CASSGTSGVQETQYF.